This T cell receptor beta chain was found in a study of blood T cell repertoires in COVID-19 (TCRdb year 2020). For the wider study: Samples covering the acute and convalescent phases of COVID-19 were provided by collaborators in the United States, Italy and Spain. Samples came from the ongoing ImmuneRACE study (first 160 participants) plus 1,254 subjects from 6 global collaborators. The material from the prospective study consisted of cDNA or gDNA derived from T cells, B-cell-depleted T cells, or PBMCs. The repertoires were released in a freely available public database intended as a resource for research on the immune response to SARS-CoV-2. Where available, HLA class I and class II types were taken from metadata supplied by the sample provider and were not determined by assay-based typing. Deeply sampled blood TCRbeta repertoires from subjects exposed to, actively infected with, or recovered from COVID-19 were included in the dataset. Nearly every sample came with metadata listing a de-identified subject ID, COVID-19 status, age in years and sex. General conclusions and limits of the study: The amount of clinical and demographic metadata varied by source and participant and was provided uncurated.

TCRbeta CDR3 regions were amplified from genomic DNA using the immunoSEQ Assay, a bias-controlled multiplex PCR. In the paper's pipeline: The number of nucleated cells in each sample was estimated by amplification of reference gene primers within the assay. To quantify the absolute abundance of each unique TCRbeta CDR3 rearrangement, sequence reads were collapsed and filtered. Productive Simpson clonality was computed per sample as the square root of Simpson's diversity index over productive rearrangements. The clones in this table, taken by TCRdb from immuneACCESS, are in-frame only. Not every clone is retained; where verified, under half of the shortfall comes from an unresolved V gene, and the cause of the rest is unknown. V, J and clone size are those of that table, while D and trimming were read from the DNA. Present in this sample are some 150,000 clones, roughly 80% of which were seen just once. 2.2% of the sample rests with the top ten.

Remarks on this clone: What antigen it recognizes has not been identified. No quality values exist for individual bases; no much larger clone is one base distant.

The collaborating institutions used their own protocols to collect whole blood in K2EDTA tubes. For TCRbeta analysis, collaborators shipped samples as frozen whole blood, isolated PBMCs, or DNA extracted from either of those sample types. V loses 5 bases, J loses 2 bases, and the germline ends lie 14 bases apart. The cysteine opens and the phenylalanine closes a CDR3 of 14 amino acids. Only the CDR3 region is kept as DNA, spanning 42 bases read in frame from base 1. From the germline V gene, CDR1 is SGHRS and CDR2 is YFSETQ. This chain is built from TRBV5-1 and TRBJ2-7; confidence is insufficient to name the D gene. Sequenced sample: peripheral blood. The receptor comes from a man between 65 and 80 years old with acute or convalescent COVID-19. The CDR3 sequence is CASSGSGQTYEQYF. The DNA is TGCGCCAGCAGTGGGTCAGGCCAAACCTACGAGCAGTACTTC.